These 15 T cell receptor beta chains were sequenced from one sample in a study of T cells in Graves' hyperthyroidism and ophthalmopathy. The source material, RNA transcripts, was used to amplify TCR beta CDR3 regions. TCR CDR3 regions were first amplified by RT-PCR with HTBI primers. TCRdb fed the multiplex PCR reads into MiXCR, producing one record per CDR3 protein. The repertoire includes about 840,000 distinct CDR3 sequences, around 39% of them detected once, and over 8% sits in the top ten. The sample taken for sequencing was blood. These receptors originate from a man aged 18 to 29 with Graves' hyperthyroidism.

A note on this clonotype: A much larger clonotype is one base distant, so this may be a read error. This rearrangement joins TRBV11-1 to TRBJ2-7; TRBD1 is a possible D gene (5 bases). With 1 base removed from V and 6 bases from J, the gap between germline ends came to 19 bases. The CDR3 consists of 16 residues. Germline V gene lookup returns CDR1 SGHAT and CDR2 FQDESV (reference sequence). The CDR3 loop reads CASSLGHSGSTFEQYF. The CDR3 DNA is TGTGCCAGCAGCTTAGGACACTCAGGGTCAACCTTCGAGCAGTACTTC.

The chain is built from TRBV20-1 and TRBJ1-1; unclear D gene. This CDR3 contains 12 residues. V was cut by 2 bases and J by 5 bases, with 9 bases left in between. Germline assignment: CDR1 DFQATT and CDR2 SNEGSKA (reference sequence). CDR3 in DNA: TGCAGTGCTAGAACGGTAAGGACTGAAGCTTTCTTT. Translation gives CSARTVRTEAFF.

V is TRBV6-1 and J is TRBJ1-2; a possible D gene is TRBD1 (5 bases). Germline lookup yields CDR1 MNHNS and CDR2 SASEGT. Trimming stripped 1 base from V and 7 bases from J, with 13 bases between. The CDR3 loop spans 14 amino acids. The CDR3 sequence: CASSEGYRDGGYTF. The CDR3 DNA is TGTGCCAGCAGTGAAGGCTACCGGGACGGTGGCTACACCTTC.

Note on this clonotype: Because it lacks the conserved phenylalanine or tryptophan at the end, this CDR3 is likely a read error. No DNA is shown, since the ends of the CDR3 on it are uncertain; the CDR3 is the one TCRdb lists. The chain's CDR3 is CASSLVTGV. This rearrangement joins TRBV7-8 to TRBJ1-4; the listed D gene, TRBD1, was not tested against the DNA. The CDR3 region is 9 residues in length, termini included. Germline V lookup: CDR1 SGHVS, CDR2 FQNEAQ.

Details on this clonotype: A read error may explain this, as a much larger clone is one base away. The J gene is TRBJ1-6, the V gene TRBV14; no clear D. Germline CDR1 reads SGHDN; CDR2 reads FVKESK. CDR3 length: 15 residues. Trimming removed 1 base at V and 8 bases at J, with 12 bases between. DNA for the CDR3: TGTGCCAGCAGCCAAGTGGCGGTGGGCGATTCACCCCTCCACTTT. This translates into CASSQVAVGDSPLHF.

This clonotype was picked up a small number of times. The J gene is TRBJ2-2, the V gene TRBV9; 7 bases agree with TRBD2. V lost 0 bases to trimming and J lost 6 bases; unmatched junction nucleotides: 5. Germline V gives CDR1 SGDLS, CDR2 YYNGEE. This CDR3 spans 15 amino acids. The CDR3 coding sequence is TGTGCCAGCAGCGTAGCCGGGGGGACCGCCGGGGAGCTGTTTTTT. Translating it yields CASSVAGGTAGELFF. Filled out from reference TRBV9 and TRBJ2-2, the complete variable domain reads DSGVTQTPKHLITATGQRVTLRCSPRSGDLSVYWYQQSLDQGLQFLIQYYNGEERAKGNILERFSAQQFPDLHSELNLSSLELGDSALYFCASSVAGGTAGELFFGEGSRLTVL.

The V gene is TRBV10-3, the J gene TRBJ1-2; 7 bases are shared with TRBD1. Losses at the gene ends were 10 bases for V and 8 bases for J; bases not matched to a gene: 10. The V gene's germline CDR1 is ENHRY and CDR2 SYGVKD. The CDR3 sequence is 12 residues long. The CDR3 region has the DNA TGTGCCACCAGACAGGGTAACACCGGCTACACCTTC. It translates to CATRQGNTGYTF.

This clonotype was detected only a few times. V usage is TRBV7-9 and J usage is TRBJ1-1; TRBD1 is a possible D gene (5 bases). This CDR3 is built from 13 residues. Trimming left V 5 bases short and J 5 bases short, with 12 bases between. Germline assignment: CDR1 SEHNR and CDR2 FQNEAQ (reference sequence). CDR3: CASSEHGGTEAFF. For the CDR3, the DNA is TGTGCCAGCAGCGAACACGGGGGAACTGAAGCTTTCTTT.

About this clonotype itself: A read error is possible here, since a much larger clone lies one base away. The CDR3 coding sequence is TGTGCCACCAGTTTATGGCCTAGGGGGGGAGGGGGCAATCAGCCCCAGCATTTT. It is translated as CATSLWPRGGGGNQPQHF. This chain connects TRBV24-1 to TRBJ1-5, with a tentative D call TRBD1 (6 bases). The CDR3 spans 18 residues. CDR1 and CDR2 from the germline V gene are KGHDR and SFDVKD. The V gene lost 6 bases and the J gene lost 2 bases, with 22 bases spanning the gap.

The V and J genes are TRBV25-1 and TRBJ1-2; D is uncertain. Germline loops: CDR1 MGHDK, CDR2 SYGVNS. CDR3 size: 11 residues. Trimming stripped 6 bases from V and 6 bases from J, with 8 bases between. This CDR3 is CASRPEDGYTF. CDR3 nucleotides: TGTGCCAGCAGGCCCGAGGATGGCTACACCTTC.

A few counts support this clonotype. V is TRBV9 and J is TRBJ1-3; D remains ambiguous. The CDR3 contains 14 residues. The germline V gene has CDR1 SGDLS and CDR2 YYNGEE. The V end was cut by 0 bases, the J end by 2 bases, with 6 bases between. CDR3 coding DNA: TGTGCCAGCAGCGTAGGGGAGACTGGAAACACCATATATTTT. Its translation is CASSVGETGNTIYF.

In regard to this clonotype: This may be a read error, as it is one base from a much larger clone. The V call is TRBV2, the J call TRBJ1-1, with D hard to call. The CDR3 has 12 amino acids. The germline gives CDR1 SNHLY, CDR2 FYNNEI. The CDR3 reads CASPELNTETFF. CDR3 coding DNA: TGTGCCAGCCCGGAGTTGAACACTGAAACTTTCTTT.

Note on this clonotype: Relative to the germline gene, one junction end is altered; a read error may explain this. This chain uses TRBV7-9 with TRBJ1-5; TRBD1 agrees at 7 bases. Germline V gene lookup returns CDR1 SEHNR and CDR2 FQNEAQ (reference sequence). The length of the CDR3 is 15 residues. Written as DNA, the CDR3 is TGTGTCAGCAGCTTAGAGGGGGCATCGGAACAGCCCCAGCATTTT. Its protein is CVSSLEGASEQPQHF.

The chain couples TRBV7-2 to TRBJ1-4, with D unclear. Trimming took off 6 bases at V and 5 bases at J, with 19 bases between the two ends. The germline CDR1 and CDR2 sequences are SGHTA and FQGNSA. This CDR3 is built from 16 residues. This CDR3 reads CASSFGQVPVNEKLFF. The CDR3 nucleotides read TGTGCCAGCAGTTTCGGTCAGGTGCCAGTCAATGAAAAACTGTTTTTT.

The V and J genes are TRBV25-1 and TRBJ2-3, with 7 bases lining up with TRBD2. The germline V gene encodes CDR1 MGHDK and CDR2 SYGVNS. The V gene end was trimmed by 6 bases and the J gene end by 7 bases; junction bases not matched to a gene: 7. This CDR3 is built from 13 residues. As DNA, the CDR3 is TGTGCCAGCAGCTCTCCGGGAGGCCATACGCAGTATTTT. Encoded protein: CASSSPGGHTQYF.